This T cell receptor beta chain came from a study of blood T cell repertoires in COVID-19. Overall study context: PBMCs, B-cell-depleted T cells, or T cells provided the cDNA or gDNA that made up the material.

The CDR3 totals 17 residues. Germline CDR1 SGHTA, CDR2 FQGNSA. With 0 bases clipped from V and 0 bases from J, the junction kept 1 base outside the gene matches. Using immunoSEQ multiplex PCR, the repertoire was profiled, and TCRdb retains in-frame clones only, with some absent. The sample yields more than 150,000 clones, over 70% seen once. The sequence derives from a man between 60 and 75 years old who had been exposed to COVID-19. The specimen was PBMCs or T cells enriched from blood (not recorded which). The chain has TRBV7-2 and TRBJ2-3; 12 nucleotides match TRBD2. CDR3 sequence reads: CASSLAGTSGSTDTQYF. CDR3 sequence (DNA): TGTGCCAGCAGCTTAGCGGGGACTAGCGGGAGCACAGATACGCAGTATTTT.